The rows below give T cell receptor beta chains drawn from one sample of a study of shared clonotypes between healthy human individuals. Sequencing used immunoSEQ multiplex PCR; TCRdb keeps in-frame clones, though not all of them. The sample lists hundreds of thousands of clones, approximately 96% seen once, with 0.11% in the top ten. Sequenced material: naive CD8+ T cells sorted from blood. These receptor sequences come from a young woman in good health. Each CDR3 is given with its conserved first and last residue. D genes are given only for firm matches. Only some rows state a clone size, as once, few, many or a class for expanded clones.

V	D	J	size	DNA	CDR3
TRBV5-4	NA	TRBJ2-7	NA	TGTGCCAGCAGTATAAGAGGGACAGGCGGGAGGATCTACGAGCAGTACTTC	CASSIRGTGGRIYEQYF
TRBV28	TRBD2	TRBJ2-1	NA	TGTGCCAGCAGTTTCTCAGCGGGAGGGTACGAGCAGTTCTTC	CASSFSAGGYEQFF
TRBV5-4	TRBD2	TRBJ2-3	NA	TGTGCCAGCAGCATCTGGACTAGCGGGACGGATACGCAGTATTTT	CASSIWTSGTDTQYF
TRBV7-9	NA	TRBJ2-3	NA	TGTGCCAGCAGCTTAGTTCTAGCTGTAACAGATACGCAGTATTTT	CASSLVLAVTDTQYF
TRBV10-1	TRBD2	TRBJ2-7	NA	TGCGCCAGCAGTGACGAGGCTAGCGGTTTCTACGAGCAGTACTTC	CASSDEASGFYEQYF
TRBV27	NA	TRBJ2-1	NA	TGTGCCAGCAGGGACGCCGTTATCTCCTACAATGAGCAGTTCTTC	CASRDAVISYNEQFF
TRBV4-1	NA	TRBJ2-2	NA	TGCGCCAGCAGCCAACCCCTTGAGTCCGCCGGGGAGCTGTTTTTT	CASSQPLESAGELFF
TRBV28	NA	TRBJ2-5	NA	TGTGCCAGCAGTTCGAGACTAGGAGGGGAGACCCAGTACTTC	CASSSRLGGETQYF
TRBV11-2	NA	TRBJ1-3	NA	TGTGCCAGCAGAACAGGGCCTGGAAACACCATATATTTT	CASRTGPGNTIYF
TRBV4-1	NA	TRBJ2-5	NA	TGCGCCAGCAGCCAATCTCGTAGGGGGCGGGGAGAGACCCAGTACTTC	CASSQSRRGRGETQYF
TRBV28	TRBD2	TRBJ2-1	NA	TGTGCCAGCCCCCCTACGACTAGCGGGAGGGCCCTCATTAGGTACAATGAGCAGTTCTTC	CASPPTTSGRALIRYNEQFF
TRBV5-6	NA	TRBJ1-2	NA	TGTGCCAGCAGCTACTCGACGCTGGGGGGCTTCCATGGCTACACCTTC	CASSYSTLGGFHGYTF
TRBV2	NA	TRBJ2-1	NA	TGTGCCAGCAGTGAACAGGGAGAGCAGGGCTATGAGCAGTTCTTC	CASSEQGEQGYEQFF
TRBV2	TRBD2	TRBJ2-7	NA	TGTGCCAGGGACTCGGCGGGACTAGCGGGAGTATACTCTCCCCCGTACTTC	CARDSAGLAGVYSPPYF
TRBV15	NA	TRBJ2-4	NA	TGTGCCACCAGCTCTAGGGTGGGCGGAAACATTCAGTACTTC	CATSSRVGGNIQYF
TRBV19	NA	TRBJ1-1	NA	TGTGCCAGTACCACCATATTCGGGATCGCTGAAGCTTTCTTT	CASTTIFGIAEAFF
TRBV4-2	NA	TRBJ2-5	NA	TGTGCCAGCAGCCAAGATGCTACAGACCAAGAGACCCAGTACTTC	CASSQDATDQETQYF
TRBV5-6	TRBD1	TRBJ2-5	NA	TGTGCCAGCAGCTTGGCCTACTCAACAGGGGGCGCGAGGGAGACCCAGTACTTC	CASSLAYSTGGARETQYF
TRBV20-1	NA	TRBJ2-1	NA	TGCAGTGCGCCGTTGTACAATGAGCAGTTCTTC	CSAPLYNEQFF
TRBV27	NA	TRBJ1-2	NA	TGTGCCAGCAGGTTACCCCCACCGTGGAGTAGCTACACCTTC	CASRLPPPWSSYTF
TRBV27	TRBD1	TRBJ1-2	NA	TGTGCCAGCAGTACCGTAGGGGGCAGTCATGGCTACACCTTC	CASSTVGGSHGYTF
TRBV27	NA	TRBJ2-7	NA	TGTGCCAGCAGTTTAATGGGATCCTACGAGCAGTACTTC	CASSLMGSYEQYF
TRBV28	NA	TRBJ1-5	NA	TGTGCCAGCAGCCATAAAGGCCCGTGGAACAATCAGCCCCAGCATTTT	CASSHKGPWNNQPQHF
TRBV5-1	TRBD2	TRBJ2-1	once	TGCGCCAGCAGCACCGGGACTAGTCTCGAGCAGTTCTTC	CASSTGTSLEQFF
TRBV27	NA	TRBJ2-1	NA	TGTGCCAGCAGTTTATCCCTCAGAGTACGGCCTAGGAATGAGCAGTTCTTC	CASSLSLRVRPRNEQFF
TRBV27	NA	TRBJ2-3	once	TGTGCCAGCAGTTCAGACTCACTAGCAGCTAGCACAGATACGCAGTATTTT	CASSSDSLAASTDTQYF
TRBV4-1	NA	TRBJ2-7	NA	TGCGCCAGCAGCCAGGGGGTTGGCGGGGCCTACGAGCAGTACTTC	CASSQGVGGAYEQYF
TRBV12-2	NA	TRBJ1-1	NA	TGTGCCAGCAGCCCCGTTCAGCTGAACACTGAAGCTTTCTTT	CASSPVQLNTEAFF
TRBV2	NA	TRBJ1-4	few	TGTGCCAGCAGTGTCCTTACCGATGAAAAACTGTTTTTT	CASSVLTDEKLFF
TRBV6-1	TRBD2	TRBJ2-1	NA	TGTGCCAGCAGTGAAGCGTGGGGGACTAGCGGGAGAATAACGCATGAGCAGTTCTTC	CASSEAWGTSGRITHEQFF
TRBV6-5	NA	TRBJ2-2	NA	TGTGCCAGCAGTTACGGGGGCCTAGGGTCCGGGGAGCTGTTTTTT	CASSYGGLGSGELFF
TRBV18	NA	TRBJ2-3	NA	TGTGCCAGCTCACCACCAGAGGATTCCGCAGATACGCAGTATTTT	CASSPPEDSADTQYF
TRBV7-6	NA	TRBJ2-7	NA	TGTGCCAGCAGCTTAGGCCCACCCTACGAGCAGTACTTC	CASSLGPPYEQYF
TRBV5-6	TRBD2	TRBJ2-3	NA	TGTGCCAGCAGCCTGGGGACTAGCGGGAGGGCCACAGATACGCAGTATTTT	CASSLGTSGRATDTQYF
TRBV28	NA	TRBJ1-6	NA	TGTGCCAGCACCATCCCCCGGGTTTCACCCCTCCACTTT	CASTIPRVSPLHF
TRBV7-9	TRBD2	TRBJ2-3	NA	TGTGCCAGCAGTCCGTTGGGCGGGAGGGACAGCACAGATACGCAGTATTTT	CASSPLGGRDSTDTQYF
TRBV4-1	NA	TRBJ2-7	NA	TGCGCCAGCAGCTCTTCGGTCGGAAACCAATACGAGCAGTACTTC	CASSSSVGNQYEQYF
TRBV13	NA	TRBJ2-3	few	TGTGCCAGCAGCTTAGGTGTGGTGGGCACAGATACGCAGTATTTT	CASSLGVVGTDTQYF
TRBV29-1	TRBD2	TRBJ2-1	NA	TGCAGCGTTGATTTGCGGGAGGGCCGTTATGAGCAGTTCTTC	CSVDLREGRYEQFF
TRBV7-9	NA	TRBJ1-3	NA	TGTGCCAGCAGCGCCCCGTTGGGGGGGGAAGGAAACACCATATATTTT	CASSAPLGGEGNTIYF
TRBV28	NA	TRBJ1-3	NA	TGTGCCAGCAGCGCGATGAACTCTGGAAACACCATATATTTT	CASSAMNSGNTIYF
TRBV7-9	NA	TRBJ1-1	NA	TGTGCCAGCAGCTCTACAGGGAACACTGAAGCTTTCTTT	CASSSTGNTEAFF
TRBV13	NA	TRBJ2-1	NA	TGTGCCAGTCGGAAAGGGGCAACCTACAATGAGCAGTTCTTC	CASRKGATYNEQFF
TRBV6-5	TRBD1	TRBJ1-1	NA	TGTGCCAGCAACGACAGGGGGAGAAACACTGAAGCTTTCTTT	CASNDRGRNTEAFF
TRBV11-2	TRBD2	TRBJ2-5	NA	TGTGCCAGCAGCCTCCCTAGCGGAAAGGAGACCCAGTACTTC	CASSLPSGKETQYF
TRBV13	TRBD2	TRBJ2-1	once	TGTGCCAGCAGCACCCCCGAGACTAGCGGGAGCACGGGGTACAATGAGCAGTTCTTC	CASSTPETSGSTGYNEQFF